This T cell receptor beta chain was recovered during a study of shared clonotypes between healthy human individuals. Study at large: Serving as donors were a couple of women and a few men, whose ages spanned 18 to 49. Regarding the study as a whole: It was only blood that was sampled, and tissue repertoires likely differ.

A few counts support this clone. Its specificity is unknown. In the naive CD8 group, cells lacked CD45RO and were positively selected for CCR7, so terminally differentiated effector memory CD45RA+ cells were left out. Template for every sorted-subset replicate PCR totaled around 200 ng DNA, approximately 30,000 T cell genomes. TCRdb's table, derived via immunoSEQ multiplex PCR, lists solely in-frame clones and lacks some. The sample yields about 2,100,000 clones, about 92% seen once. The clonotype comes from a man in his late teens or twenties in good health. Some clones in this sample may be carry-over from other donors' samples. The specimen sequenced was naive CD8+ T cells from PBMCs.

CDR3 in amino acids: CASSLVLGSMNTEAFF. Here the CDR3 DNA reads TGTGCCAGCAGTTTAGTTCTCGGTAGCATGAACACTGAAGCTTTCTTT. The chain has TRBV28 and TRBJ1-1; D is ambiguous. Trimming pared 2 bases from V and 0 bases from J, leaving 13 bases between. Germline CDR1 and CDR2: MDHEN and SYDVKM. This CDR3 region has 16 residues. Full variable domain (remainder filled in from reference TRBV28 and TRBJ1-1): DVKVTQSSRYLVKRTGEKVFLECVQDMDHENMFWYRQDPGLGLRLIYFSYDVKMKEKGDIPEGYSVSREKKERFSLILESASTNQTSMYLCASSLVLGSMNTEAFFGQGTRLTVV.